The 2 T cell receptor beta chains below were found in one sample sequenced in a study of control samples from healthy donors and cancer patients. Sequencing used immunoSEQ multiplex PCR; TCRdb keeps in-frame clones, though not all of them. The repertoire holds some 140,000 clones, with roughly 90% as singletons. The sample comprised blood. These receptors came from a man in his thirties or forties in good health.

The gene calls are TRBV30 and TRBJ2-7; 13 bases map to TRBD2. CDR1 and CDR2 from the germline V gene are GTSNPN and SVGIG (reference sequence). CDR3 length equals 14 residues. Losses at the gene ends were 3 bases for V and 3 bases for J; bases not matched to a gene: 2. The CDR3 spells CAWSGLAGDYEQYF. DNA of the CDR3: TGTGCCTGGAGCGGACTAGCGGGAGACTACGAGCAGTACTTC.

This clone was counted a single time. The chain recombines TRBV5-1 with TRBJ1-6, with 7 bases that match TRBD1. After removal of 5 bases from V and 0 bases from J, the junction contained 8 bases not matched to a gene. Germline-derived CDR1 and CDR2 are SGHRS and YFSETQ. This CDR3 is 17 amino acids long. The CDR3 DNA is TGCGCCAGCAGAGCAGACAGGGCCAGCTCCTATAATTCACCCCTCCACTTT. Translation: CASRADRASSYNSPLHF.